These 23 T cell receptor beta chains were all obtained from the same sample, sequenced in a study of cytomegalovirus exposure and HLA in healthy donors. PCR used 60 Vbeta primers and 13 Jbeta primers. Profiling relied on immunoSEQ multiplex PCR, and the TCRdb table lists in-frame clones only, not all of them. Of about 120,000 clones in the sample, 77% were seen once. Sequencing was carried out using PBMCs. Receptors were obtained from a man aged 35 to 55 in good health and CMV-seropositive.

DNA of the CDR3: TGTGCCAGCAGAACCCCCCCCCAGGCCGGGGAGCTGTTTTTT. Its translation is CASRTPPQAGELFF. The gene calls are TRBV6-5 and TRBJ2-2; D remains ambiguous. Trimming removed 6 bases at V and 6 bases at J, with 14 bases between. The CDR3 has 14 residues. The germline V gene encodes CDR1 MNHEY and CDR2 SVGAGI.

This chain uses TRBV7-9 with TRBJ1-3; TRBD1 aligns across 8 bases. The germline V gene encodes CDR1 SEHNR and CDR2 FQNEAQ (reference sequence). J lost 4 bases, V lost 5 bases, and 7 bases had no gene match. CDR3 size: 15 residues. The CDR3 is CASSPTGESGNTIYF. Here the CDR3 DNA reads TGTGCCAGCAGCCCGACAGGGGAATCCGGAAACACCATATATTTT.

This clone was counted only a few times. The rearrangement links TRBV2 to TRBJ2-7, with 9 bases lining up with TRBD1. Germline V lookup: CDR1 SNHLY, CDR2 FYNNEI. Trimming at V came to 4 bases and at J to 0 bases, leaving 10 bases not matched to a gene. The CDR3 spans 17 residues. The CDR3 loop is CASSVTADRGSSYEQYF. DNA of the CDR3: TGTGCCAGCAGTGTCACTGCAGACAGGGGGAGCTCCTACGAGCAGTACTTC.

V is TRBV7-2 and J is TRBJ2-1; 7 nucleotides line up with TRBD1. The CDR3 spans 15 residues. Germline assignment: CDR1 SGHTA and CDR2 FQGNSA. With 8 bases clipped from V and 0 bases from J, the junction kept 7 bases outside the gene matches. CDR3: CASQPGQSSYNEQFF. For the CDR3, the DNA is TGTGCCAGCCAACCGGGACAGAGCTCCTACAATGAGCAGTTCTTC.

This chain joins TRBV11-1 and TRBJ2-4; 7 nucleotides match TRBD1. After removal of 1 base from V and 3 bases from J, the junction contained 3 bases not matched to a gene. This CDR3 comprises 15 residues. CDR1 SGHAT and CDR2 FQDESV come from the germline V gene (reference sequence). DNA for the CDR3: TGTGCCAGCAGCTTAGAGGCAGGGGGCAAAAACATTCAGTACTTC. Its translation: CASSLEAGGKNIQYF.

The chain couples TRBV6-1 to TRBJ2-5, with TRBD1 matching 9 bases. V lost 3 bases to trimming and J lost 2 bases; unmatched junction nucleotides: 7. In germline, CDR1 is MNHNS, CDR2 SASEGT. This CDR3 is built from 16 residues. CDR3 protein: CASSDPGQGQQETQYF. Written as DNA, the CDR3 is TGTGCCAGCAGTGACCCGGGACAGGGTCAACAAGAGACCCAGTACTTC.

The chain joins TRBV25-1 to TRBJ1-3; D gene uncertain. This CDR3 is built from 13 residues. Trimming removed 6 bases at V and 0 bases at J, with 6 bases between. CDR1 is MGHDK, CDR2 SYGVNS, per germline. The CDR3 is CASRSVSGNTIYF. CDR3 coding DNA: TGTGCCAGCAGGTCTGTCTCTGGAAACACCATATATTTT.

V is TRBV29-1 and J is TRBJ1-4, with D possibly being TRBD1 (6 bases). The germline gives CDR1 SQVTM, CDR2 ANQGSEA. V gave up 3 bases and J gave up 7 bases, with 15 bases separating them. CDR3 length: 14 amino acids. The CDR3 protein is CSVDSGGRSEKLFF. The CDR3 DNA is TGCAGCGTTGATAGCGGGGGGCGAAGTGAAAAACTGTTTTTT. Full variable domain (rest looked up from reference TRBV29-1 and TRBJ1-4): SAVISQKPSRDICQRGTSLTIQCQVDSQVTMMFWYRQQPGQSLTLIATANQGSEATYESGFVIDKFPISRPNLTFSTLTVSNMSPEDSSIYLCSVDSGGRSEKLFFGSGTQLSVL.

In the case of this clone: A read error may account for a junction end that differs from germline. Here the CDR3 DNA reads TGTTCCAGCAGCTCGGGGGGGGCGGTTGGCTACACCTTC. The encoded protein is CSSSSGGAVGYTF. This sequence joins TRBV7-9 and TRBJ1-2; D possibly corresponds to TRBD1 (6 bases). The CDR3 extends over 13 amino acids. Per the germline V gene, CDR1 is SEHNR and CDR2 is FQNEAQ (reference sequence).

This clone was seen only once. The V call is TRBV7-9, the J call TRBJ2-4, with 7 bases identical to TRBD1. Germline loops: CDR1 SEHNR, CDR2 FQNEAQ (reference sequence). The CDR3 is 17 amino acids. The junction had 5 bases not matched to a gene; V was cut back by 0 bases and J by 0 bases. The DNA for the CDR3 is TGTGCCAGCAGCTTAGCGGGACAGCCCCTAGCCAAAAACATTCAGTACTTC. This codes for CASSLAGQPLAKNIQYF.

The CDR3 coding sequence is TGTGCCAGCAGTTCACAGGGAGAGGGCTATGGCTACACCTTC. Protein sequence: CASSSQGEGYGYTF. V usage is TRBV28 and J usage is TRBJ1-2; D may be TRBD1 (6 bases). The V end was cut by 4 bases, the J end by 4 bases, with 13 bases between. The germline gives CDR1 MDHEN, CDR2 SYDVKM. The length of the CDR3 is 14 residues.

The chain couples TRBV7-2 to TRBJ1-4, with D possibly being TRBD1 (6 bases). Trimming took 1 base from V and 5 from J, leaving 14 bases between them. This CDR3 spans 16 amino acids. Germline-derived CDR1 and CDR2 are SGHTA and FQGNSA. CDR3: CASSLGGQGSNEKLFF. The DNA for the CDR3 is TGTGCCAGCAGCTTAGGGGGGCAGGGCTCAAATGAAAAACTGTTTTTT.

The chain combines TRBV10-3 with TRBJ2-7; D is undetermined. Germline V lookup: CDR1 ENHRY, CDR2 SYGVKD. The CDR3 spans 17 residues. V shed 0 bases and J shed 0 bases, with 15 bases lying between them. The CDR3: CAISESVLRSSSYEQYF. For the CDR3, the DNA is TGTGCCATCAGTGAGTCGGTTTTAAGGTCTAGCTCCTACGAGCAGTACTTC.

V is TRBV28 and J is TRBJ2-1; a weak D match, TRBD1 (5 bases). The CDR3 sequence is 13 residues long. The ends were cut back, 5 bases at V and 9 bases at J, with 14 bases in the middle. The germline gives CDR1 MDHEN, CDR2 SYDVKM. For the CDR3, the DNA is TGTGCCAGCAGTCCTACAGGCACGGTTGAGCAGTTCTTC. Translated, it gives CASSPTGTVEQFF.

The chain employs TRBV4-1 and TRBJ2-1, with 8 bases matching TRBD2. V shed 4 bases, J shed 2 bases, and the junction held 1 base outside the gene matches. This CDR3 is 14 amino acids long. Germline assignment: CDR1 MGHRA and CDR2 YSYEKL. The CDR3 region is CASSLGGAYNEQFF. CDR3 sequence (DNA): TGCGCCAGCAGCCTCGGGGGGGCCTACAATGAGCAGTTCTTC.

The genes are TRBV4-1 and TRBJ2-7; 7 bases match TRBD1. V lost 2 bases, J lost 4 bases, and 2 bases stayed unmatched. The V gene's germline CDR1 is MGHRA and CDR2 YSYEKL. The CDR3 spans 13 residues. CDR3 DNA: TGCGCCAGCAGCCAACTGGGACAGTACGAGCAGTACTTC. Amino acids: CASSQLGQYEQYF.

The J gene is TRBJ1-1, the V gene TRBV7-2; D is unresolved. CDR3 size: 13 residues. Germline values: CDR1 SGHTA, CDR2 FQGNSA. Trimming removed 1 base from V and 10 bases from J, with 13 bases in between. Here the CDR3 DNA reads TGTGCCAGCAGCTTAGTGTGGGGAGTCGGAGCTTTCTTT. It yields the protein CASSLVWGVGAFF.

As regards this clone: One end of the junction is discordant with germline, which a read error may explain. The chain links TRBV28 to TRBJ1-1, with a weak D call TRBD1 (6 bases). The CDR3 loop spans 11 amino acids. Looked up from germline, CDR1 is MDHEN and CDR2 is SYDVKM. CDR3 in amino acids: CASHRETEAFF. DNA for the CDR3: TGTGCCAGTCACAGGGAGACTGAAGCTTTTTTT.

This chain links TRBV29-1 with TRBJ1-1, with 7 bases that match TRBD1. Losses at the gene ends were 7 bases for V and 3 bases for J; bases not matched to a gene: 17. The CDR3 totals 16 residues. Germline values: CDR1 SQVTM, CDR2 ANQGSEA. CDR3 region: CSGKGQLYPPDTEAFF. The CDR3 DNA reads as TGCAGCGGGAAGGGACAGCTTTATCCCCCTGACACTGAAGCTTTCTTT.

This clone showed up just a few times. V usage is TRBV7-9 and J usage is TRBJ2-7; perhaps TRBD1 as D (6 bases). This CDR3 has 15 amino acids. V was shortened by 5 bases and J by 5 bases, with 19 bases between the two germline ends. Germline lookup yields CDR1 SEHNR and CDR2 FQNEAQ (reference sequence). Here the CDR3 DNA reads TGTGCCAGCAGCCCCGTCCACAGGGTAATCGACGAGCAGTACTTC. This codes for CASSPVHRVIDEQYF. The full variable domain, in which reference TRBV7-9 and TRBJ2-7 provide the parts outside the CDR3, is DTGVSQNPRHKITKRGQNVTFRCDPISEHNRLYWYRQTLGQGPEFLTYFQNEAQLEKSRLLSDRFSAERPKGSFSTLEIQRTEQGDSAMYLCASSPVHRVIDEQYFGPGTRLTVT.

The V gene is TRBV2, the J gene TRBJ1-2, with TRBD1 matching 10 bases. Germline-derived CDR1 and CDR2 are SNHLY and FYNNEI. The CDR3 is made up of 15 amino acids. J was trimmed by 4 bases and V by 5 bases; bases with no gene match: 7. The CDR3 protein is CASSSDRGRFYGYTF. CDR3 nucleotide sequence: TGTGCCAGCAGTTCTGACAGGGGGCGGTTCTATGGCTACACCTTC.

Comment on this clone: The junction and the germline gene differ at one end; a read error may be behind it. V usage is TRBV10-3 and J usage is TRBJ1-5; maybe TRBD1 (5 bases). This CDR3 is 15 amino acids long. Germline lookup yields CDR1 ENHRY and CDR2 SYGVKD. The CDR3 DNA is TGTGCCAGCAGTGTAGCGGGGGAGGGCAATCAGCCCCAGCATTTT. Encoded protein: CASSVAGEGNQPQHF.

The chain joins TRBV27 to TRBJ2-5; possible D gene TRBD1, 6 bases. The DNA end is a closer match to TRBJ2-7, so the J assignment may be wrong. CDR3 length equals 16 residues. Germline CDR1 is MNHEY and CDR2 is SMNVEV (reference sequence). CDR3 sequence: CASSFRALDRNYEQYF. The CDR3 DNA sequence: TGTGCCAGCAGTTTCCGCGCCCTCGACAGGAACTACGAGCAGTACTTC.